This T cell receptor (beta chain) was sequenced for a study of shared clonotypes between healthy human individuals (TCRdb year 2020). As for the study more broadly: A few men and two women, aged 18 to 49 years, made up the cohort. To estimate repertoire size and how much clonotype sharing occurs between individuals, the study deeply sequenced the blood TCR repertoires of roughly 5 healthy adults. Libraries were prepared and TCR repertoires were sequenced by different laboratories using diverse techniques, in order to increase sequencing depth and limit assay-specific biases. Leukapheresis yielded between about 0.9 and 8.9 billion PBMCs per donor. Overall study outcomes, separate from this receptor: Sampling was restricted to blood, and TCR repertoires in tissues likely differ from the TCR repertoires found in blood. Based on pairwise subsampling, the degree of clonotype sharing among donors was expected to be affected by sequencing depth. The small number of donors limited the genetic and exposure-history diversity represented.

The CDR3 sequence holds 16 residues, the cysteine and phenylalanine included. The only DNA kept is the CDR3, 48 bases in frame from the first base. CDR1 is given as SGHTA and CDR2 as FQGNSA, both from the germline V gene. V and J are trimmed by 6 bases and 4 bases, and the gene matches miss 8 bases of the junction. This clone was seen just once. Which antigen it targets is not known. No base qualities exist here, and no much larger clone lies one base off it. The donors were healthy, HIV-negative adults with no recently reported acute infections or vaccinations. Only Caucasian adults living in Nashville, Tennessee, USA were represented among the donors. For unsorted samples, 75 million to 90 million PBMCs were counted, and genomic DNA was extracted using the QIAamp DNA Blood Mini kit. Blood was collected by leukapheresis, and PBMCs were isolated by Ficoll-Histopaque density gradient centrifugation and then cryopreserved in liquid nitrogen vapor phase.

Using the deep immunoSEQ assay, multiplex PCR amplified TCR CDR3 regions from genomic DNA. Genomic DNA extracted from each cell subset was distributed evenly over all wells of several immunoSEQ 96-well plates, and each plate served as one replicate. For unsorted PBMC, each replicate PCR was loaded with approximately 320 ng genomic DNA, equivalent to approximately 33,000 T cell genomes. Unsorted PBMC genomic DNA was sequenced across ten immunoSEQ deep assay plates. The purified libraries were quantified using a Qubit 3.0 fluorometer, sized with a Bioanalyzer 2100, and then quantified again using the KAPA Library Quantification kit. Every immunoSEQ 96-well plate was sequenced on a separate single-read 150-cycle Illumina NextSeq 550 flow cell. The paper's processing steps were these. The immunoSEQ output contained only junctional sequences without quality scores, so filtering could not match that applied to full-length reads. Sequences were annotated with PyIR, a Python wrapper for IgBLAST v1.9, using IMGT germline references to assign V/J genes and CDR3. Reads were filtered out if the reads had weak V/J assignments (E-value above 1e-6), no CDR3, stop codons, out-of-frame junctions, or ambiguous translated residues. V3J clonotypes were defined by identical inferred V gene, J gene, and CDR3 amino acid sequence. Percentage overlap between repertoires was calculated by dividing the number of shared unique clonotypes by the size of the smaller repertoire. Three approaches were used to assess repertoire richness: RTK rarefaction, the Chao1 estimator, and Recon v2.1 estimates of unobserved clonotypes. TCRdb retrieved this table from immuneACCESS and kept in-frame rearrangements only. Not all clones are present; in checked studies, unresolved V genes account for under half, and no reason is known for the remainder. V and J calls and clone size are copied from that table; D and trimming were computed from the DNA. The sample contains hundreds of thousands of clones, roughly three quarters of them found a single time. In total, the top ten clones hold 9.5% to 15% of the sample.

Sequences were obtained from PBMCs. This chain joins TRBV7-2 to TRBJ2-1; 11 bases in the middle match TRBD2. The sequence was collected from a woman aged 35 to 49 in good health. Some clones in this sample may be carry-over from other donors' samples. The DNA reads TGTGCCAGCAGGCTCACTAGCGGGAGTTCATACAATGAGCAGTTCTTC. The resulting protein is CASRLTSGSSYNEQFF.